This is a list of T cell receptor beta chains from one sample in a study of early T cells in non-severe SARS-CoV-2 infection. Using its own MiXCR run on the 5' RACE reads, TCRdb lists one record per CDR3 protein. The sample lists roughly 23,000 distinct CDR3 sequences, 3% to 4% seen once, with around 5.4% in the top ten. What was sequenced was whole blood. These receptors were collected from an adult who was a healthcare worker with PCR-confirmed SARS-CoV-2 infection or an uninfected control (not recorded which). Both conserved end residues are part of each CDR3. The D gene is left open where the match is weak. Clone size is shown for a subset of rows, as once, few, many or a class of expanded clone.

V	J	size	D	CDR3	DNA
TRBV9	TRBJ1-4	many	NA	CASSAPATNEKLFF	TGTGCCAGCAGCGCCCCTGCAACTAATGAAAAACTGTTTTTT
TRBV9	TRBJ2-1	many	NA	CASSPDDIWGEYNEQFF	TGTGCCAGCAGCCCGGATGATATATGGGGAGAGTACAATGAGCAGTTCTTC
TRBV7-6	TRBJ2-5	many	TRBD1	CASSFERTGQETQYF	TGTGCCAGCAGCTTTGAAAGGACAGGGCAGGAGACCCAGTACTTC
TRBV28	TRBJ1-5	many	TRBD1	CASSLVGTGGNQPQHF	TGTGCCAGCAGTTTGGTTGGGACAGGGGGCAATCAGCCCCAGCATTTT
TRBV20-1	TRBJ2-2	many	NA	CSARISPGELFF	TGCAGTGCTAGGATTAGTCCCGGGGAGCTGTTTTTT
TRBV27	TRBJ1-3	many	NA	CASSPLPSGNTIYF	TGTGCCAGCAGTCCCCTACCCTCTGGAAACACCATATATTTT
TRBV7-3	TRBJ2-1	many	TRBD1	CASSLGQGHNEQFF	TGTGCCAGCAGCCTCGGACAGGGCCACAATGAGCAGTTCTTC
TRBV9	TRBJ1-1	many	TRBD1	CASSADREDTEAFF	TGTGCCAGCAGCGCGGACAGGGAAGACACTGAAGCTTTCTTT
TRBV7-2	TRBJ2-3	many	NA	CASSLAQDTQYF	TGTGCCAGCAGCTTAGCTCAGGATACGCAGTATTTT
TRBV7-9	TRBJ2-7	many	TRBD2	CASSDPLAGGYEQYF	TGTGCCAGCAGCGACCCACTAGCGGGAGGCTACGAGCAGTACTTC
TRBV4-1	TRBJ2-2	many	NA	CASSQELYTGELFF	TGCGCCAGCAGCCAAGAACTTTACACCGGGGAGCTGTTTTTT
TRBV7-6	TRBJ2-7	few	TRBD1	CASSRDRTYEQYF	TGTGCCAGCAGCCGGGACAGGACCTACGAGCAGTACTTC
TRBV7-9	TRBJ2-1	many	NA	CASSPPGWFYNEQFF	TGTGCCAGCAGCCCCCCCGGGTGGTTCTACAATGAGCAGTTCTTC
TRBV10-3	TRBJ2-7	NA	NA	CAISESAASYEQYF	TGTGCCATCAGTGAGTCGGCCGCCTCCTACGAGCAGTACTTC
TRBV12-3/TRBV12-4	TRBJ1-5	many	NA	CASSLRGAGNQPQHF	TGTGCCAGCAGTTTACGGGGGGCCGGGAATCAGCCCCAGCATTTT
TRBV4-2	TRBJ2-2	medium-sized	NA	CASSQRGRLNTGELFF	TGTGCCAGCAGCCAAAGGGGCAGACTGAACACCGGGGAGCTGTTTTTT
TRBV5-4	TRBJ2-7	many	NA	CASSLGGLSYEQYF	TGTGCCAGCAGCTTGGGCGGTCTCTCCTACGAGCAGTACTTC
TRBV6-4	TRBJ2-3	many	TRBD2	CASSDSGTSGADTQYF	TGTGCCAGCAGTGACTCAGGGACTAGCGGTGCAGATACGCAGTATTTT
TRBV4-1	TRBJ1-1	few	NA	CASSQAGPEAFF	TGCGCCAGCAGCCAAGCTGGACCTGAAGCTTTCTTT
TRBV7-6	TRBJ2-2	many	NA	CASSLVRATGELFF	TGTGCCAGCAGCTTAGTGCGGGCCACCGGGGAGCTGTTTTTT
TRBV29-1	TRBJ2-3	many	NA	CSVPDYADTQYF	TGCAGCGTCCCCGACTACGCAGATACGCAGTATTTT
TRBV29-1	TRBJ1-2	many	NA	CSVEDRRQKYGYTF	TGCAGCGTTGAAGATCGGAGACAGAAATATGGCTACACCTTC
TRBV29-1	TRBJ1-5	many	TRBD1	CSVARGTDQPQHF	TGCAGCGTTGCTCGAGGGACAGATCAGCCCCAGCATTTT
TRBV10-3	TRBJ1-2	medium-sized	NA	CAISDGPGSSRSTF	TGTGCCATCAGCGACGGACCCGGGTCTTCTCGCTCCACCTTC
TRBV20-1	TRBJ1-2	many	NA	CSARDSPRGGEGYTF	TGCAGTGCTAGAGATTCCCCCAGGGGAGGTGAAGGCTACACCTTC
TRBV29-1	TRBJ1-3	medium-sized	NA	CSVAPSSGNTIYF	TGCAGCGTTGCGCCCAGCTCTGGAAACACCATATATTTT
TRBV20-1	TRBJ1-5	many	TRBD1	CSALDRENQPQHF	TGCAGTGCCTTGGACAGGGAAAATCAGCCCCAGCATTTT
TRBV5-1	TRBJ1-2	medium-sized	NA	CASSLDARASWEDYGYTF	TGCGCCAGCAGCTTGGACGCCAGGGCCAGTTGGGAAGACTATGGCTACACCTTC
TRBV6-2/TRBV6-3	TRBJ2-7	many	NA	CASSSRGDTYEQYF	TGTGCCAGCAGTTCCCGGGGGGACACGTACGAGCAGTACTTC
TRBV11-2	TRBJ2-3	medium-sized	TRBD2	CASSLLRSSGGFTDTQYF	TGTGCCAGCAGCTTACTACGGTCTAGCGGGGGGTTCACAGATACGCAGTATTTT
TRBV12-5	TRBJ2-2	few	NA	CASGFQGSNTGELFF	TGTGCTAGTGGTTTTCAGGGCTCGAACACCGGGGAGCTGTTTTTT
TRBV12-3/TRBV12-4	TRBJ1-1	many	NA	CASSLGGENTEAFF	TGTGCCAGCAGTTTAGGGGGGGAGAACACTGAAGCTTTCTTT
TRBV11-2	TRBJ1-1	many	NA	CVSSLELSGNTEAFF	TGTGTCAGCAGCTTAGAATTATCAGGGAACACTGAAGCTTTCTTT
TRBV6-2/TRBV6-3	TRBJ1-5	many	NA	CASRGGGNNQPQHF	TGTGCCAGCAGGGGAGGGGGAAATAATCAGCCCCAGCATTTT
TRBV11-2	TRBJ2-1	medium-sized	TRBD2	CASSLGAGVPRNEQFF	TGTGCCAGCAGCTTAGGGGCGGGGGTACCGCGCAATGAGCAGTTCTTC
TRBV12-3/TRBV12-4	TRBJ2-2	NA	NA	CASSRPGELFF	TGTGCCAGCAGTAGGCCCGGGGAGCTGTTTTTT
TRBV28	TRBJ1-2	medium-sized	NA	CASSASGTEYGYTF	TGTGCCAGCAGTGCCTCCGGGACTGAGTATGGCTACACCTTC
TRBV6-2/TRBV6-3	TRBJ1-5	many	NA	CASSPRGRQYSNQPQHF	TGTGCCAGCAGCCCCCGGGGCAGGCAATATAGCAATCAGCCCCAGCATTTT
TRBV5-1	TRBJ2-7	many	NA	CASSFGGPGEQYF	TGCGCCAGCAGCTTCGGCGGACCGGGCGAGCAGTACTTC
TRBV7-6	TRBJ1-1	many	NA	CASSLAPGAGEAFF	TGTGCCAGCAGCTTAGCGCCGGGGGCAGGGGAAGCTTTCTTT
TRBV19	TRBJ2-1	NA	TRBD1	CASSIGGTGASYNEQFF	TGTGCCAGTAGTATAGGAGGGACAGGGGCGAGCTACAATGAGCAGTTCTTC
TRBV19	TRBJ1-5	NA	NA	CASIESRRSNQPQHF	TGTGCCAGTATCGAAAGTCGTCGGAGCAATCAGCCCCAGCATTTT
TRBV5-4	TRBJ2-1	many	TRBD1	CASSLAHRGWYNEQFF	TGTGCCAGCAGCTTGGCCCACAGGGGATGGTACAATGAGCAGTTCTTC
TRBV4-1	TRBJ1-5	many	NA	CASSQGADNQPQHF	TGCGCCAGCAGCCAAGGAGCAGACAATCAGCCCCAGCATTTT
TRBV20-1	TRBJ2-6	many	NA	CSARAGKAGANVLTF	TGCAGTGCTAGGGCAGGGAAGGCTGGGGCCAACGTCCTGACTTTC
TRBV2	TRBJ2-1	large	TRBD2	CASSLASGGYYNEQFF	TGTGCCAGCAGTTTAGCTAGCGGGGGATACTACAATGAGCAGTTCTTC
TRBV9	TRBJ2-3	NA	NA	CASSVGGGGTTDTQYF	TGTGCCAGCAGCGTAGGAGGCGGCGGGACAACAGATACGCAGTATTTT